What follows are 18 T cell receptor beta chains derived from one specimen sequenced in a study of prognosis after radiotherapy for stage I lung cancer. By two-round multiplex PCR, the TCR beta CDR3 was amplified from genomic DNA. Gene-specific primers for each TRBV and TRBJ gene drove first-round PCR. TCRdb reprocessed the multiplex PCR reads via MiXCR and lists one record per CDR3 protein. The sample has some 27,000 distinct CDR3 sequences, about 41% seen once. This material consisted of PBMCs, taken before or after stereotactic body radiation therapy (not recorded which). All receptors derive from a donor over 45 with non-small cell lung cancer.

This clonotype came up many times. This chain links TRBV13 with TRBJ2-2, with TRBD2 matching 8 bases. The CDR3 is made up of 16 amino acids. Looked up from germline, CDR1 is PRHDT and CDR2 is FYEKMQ (reference sequence). V was pared by 2 bases and J by 3 bases, with 5 bases of the junction left unmatched. The CDR3 DNA is TGTGCCAGCAGCTTATCCGGGAGGGGAGACACCGGGGAGCTGTTTTTT. This codes for CASSLSGRGDTGELFF. Together with reference TRBV13 and TRBJ2-2, the CDR3 gives the full variable domain: AAGVIQSPRHLIKEKRETATLKCYPIPRHDTVYWYQQGPGQDPQFLISFYEKMQSDKGSIPDRFSAQQFSDYHSELNMSSLELGDSALYFCASSLSGRGDTGELFFGEGSRLTVL.

About this clonotype: A far bigger clonotype differs at one base, so this is likely a read error. The chain combines TRBV20-1 with TRBJ2-7; D perhaps matches TRBD2 (6 bases). The CDR3 is 14 residues long. Looked up from germline, CDR1 is DFQATT and CDR2 is SNEGSKA (reference sequence). The ends were cut back, 5 bases at V and 7 bases at J, with 21 bases in the middle. CDR3 region: CSAAEGGEGNEQYF. CDR3 DNA: TGCAGTGCTGCGGAGGGTGGCGAGGGCAATGAGCAGTACTTC.

This clonotype was picked up many times. The chain has TRBV20-1 and TRBJ2-2, with 11 bases aligning to TRBD1. V lost 6 bases, J lost 5 bases, and 5 bases stayed unmatched. CDR3 size: 14 residues. Germline-derived CDR1 and CDR2 are DFQATT and SNEGSKA (reference sequence). The CDR3 DNA follows: TGCAGTGCGACCTGGGACAGGGGGACCGGGGAGCTGTTTTTT. Residues: CSATWDRGTGELFF.

This clonotype was seen at least ten times. V is TRBV19 and J is TRBJ2-5, with 9 bases lining up with TRBD1. Germline CDR1 and CDR2: LNHDA and SQIVND (reference sequence). After removal of 5 bases from V and 2 bases from J, the junction contained 6 bases not matched to a gene. The CDR3 consists of 15 residues. CDR3 protein: CASSETGGRQETQYF. The CDR3 DNA reads as TGTGCCAGTAGTGAGACAGGGGGTCGTCAAGAGACCCAGTACTTC.

In regard to this clonotype: A read error is likely here: a far larger clone is one base away. This chain uses TRBV6-4 with TRBJ1-1; TRBD1 agrees at 9 bases. Looked up from germline, CDR1 is MRHNA and CDR2 is SNTAGT. There are 15 residues in the CDR3. The CDR3 DNA reads as TGTGCCAGCAGTTACGGGACAGGGCTTAACACTGAAGCTTCCTTT. Its translation is CASSYGTGLNTEASF.

CDR3: CASSKGRGGWSDEQFF. CDR3 DNA: TGCGCCAGCAGTAAGGGGCGAGGCGGGTGGTCAGATGAGCAGTTCTTC. The chain has TRBV5-1 and TRBJ2-7, with D tentatively TRBD1 or TRBD2 (5 bases each). The end of the DNA is better explained by TRBJ2-1, so the J call may be wrong. The CDR3 is 16 amino acids. Germline values: CDR1 SGHRS, CDR2 YFSETQ.

This clonotype was seen at least ten times. The chain employs TRBV6-1 and TRBJ2-1; D is possibly TRBD1 or TRBD2 (5 bases each). Trimming pared 5 bases from V and 4 bases from J, leaving 18 bases between. The CDR3 runs to 16 residues. The germline V gene has CDR1 MNHNS and CDR2 SASEGT. Written as DNA, the CDR3 is TGTGCCAGCAGTAGGGATAGGGACGAGTGGTACAATGAGCAGTTCTTC. Its protein is CASSRDRDEWYNEQFF.

J is TRBJ2-2 and V is TRBV7-9, with D perhaps matching TRBD1 (6 bases). CDR1 and CDR2 (germline): SEHNR, FQNEAQ (reference sequence). V was trimmed by 5 bases and J by 9 bases, leaving 19 bases between them. This CDR3 has 15 amino acids. CDR3 DNA sequence: TGTGCCAGCAGCCCACCAGGGGCTCAAAAGCGGGAGCTGTTTTTT. Amino acids: CASSPPGAQKRELFF.

V is TRBV10-3 and J is TRBJ1-5; possible D gene TRBD1, 5 bases. Trimming pared 8 bases from V and 5 bases from J, leaving 13 bases between. The CDR3 runs to 13 residues. Per the germline V gene, CDR1 is ENHRY and CDR2 is SYGVKD. The CDR3 DNA follows: TGTGCCATCTCGGCAGGGATCGATCAGCCCCAGCATTTT. This encodes CAISAGIDQPQHF.

In its sample, this clonotype was seen many times. This chain links TRBV27 with TRBJ2-7, with TRBD2 matching over 7 bases. Germline CDR1 reads MNHEY; CDR2 reads SMNVEV (reference sequence). The V gene end was trimmed by 5 bases and the J gene end by 4 bases; junction bases not matched to a gene: 8. The CDR3 has 14 amino acids. The CDR3 nucleotides read TGTGCCAGCAGTCCTACGATGGGGGGGTACGAGCAGTACTTC. Its translation is CASSPTMGGYEQYF.

There are many counts of this clonotype. This chain links TRBV20-1 with TRBJ2-7, with D perhaps TRBD1 (5 bases). The V gene's germline CDR1 is DFQATT and CDR2 SNEGSKA (reference sequence). This CDR3 is built from 12 residues. V was pared by 5 bases and J by 0 bases, with 8 bases between. DNA of the CDR3: TGCAGTGCTGTAGGGGTCTCCTACGAGCAGTACTTC. Translating it yields CSAVGVSYEQYF.

This clonotype came up many times. The chain employs TRBV3-1 and TRBJ1-3, with D hard to call. CDR1 is LGHDT, CDR2 YNNKEL, per germline (reference sequence). V was cut by 1 base and J by 4 bases, with 5 bases left in between. The CDR3 spans 13 residues. The CDR3 DNA sequence: TGTGCCAGCAGCCAAGGCAACGGAAACACCATATATTTT. As protein: CASSQGNGNTIYF. Together with reference TRBV3-1 and TRBJ1-3, the CDR3 gives the full variable domain: DTAVSQTPKYLVTQMGNDKSIKCEQNLGHDTMYWYKQDSKKFLKIMFSYNNKELIINETVPNRFSPKSPDKAHLNLHINSLELGDSAVYFCASSQGNGNTIYFGEGSWLTVV.

A single count supports this clonotype. The rearrangement uses TRBV2 and TRBJ1-6; D gene ambiguous. Trimming removed 6 bases from V and 19 bases from J, with 22 bases in between. The CDR3 loop spans 13 amino acids. Germline CDR1 and CDR2: SNHLY and FYNNEI. DNA for the CDR3: TGTGCCAGCAGAACAGACTATAATTCACCCATACACTTT. This gives the protein CASRTDYNSPIHF.

The table lists this clonotype with a few counts. The likely explanation is a read error, given a far larger clone one base away. The chain couples TRBV6-2 or TRBV6-3 to TRBJ2-5; maybe TRBD2 (6 bases). Between the trimmed V and J ends, which lost 5 bases and 4 bases, there was a span of 17 bases. Germline V gives CDR1 MNHEY, CDR2 SVGEGT. The CDR3 covers 15 residues. The CDR3 DNA reads as TGTGCCAGCAGTCCGTTCGTGGGGGGAATAGAGACCCAGTACTTC. It is translated as CASSPFVGGIETQYF.

The chain couples TRBV11-3 to TRBJ2-3; 7 bases map to TRBD2. The CDR3 runs to 16 residues. CDR1 is SGHNT, CDR2 YENEEA, per germline. The V segment lost 4 bases and the J segment 2 bases; nucleotides outside the gene matches: 9. For the CDR3, the DNA is TGTGCCAGCAGCTCGCGACTAGCTGGATTCACAGATACGCAGTATTTT. It codes for CASSSRLAGFTDTQYF.

The V and J genes are TRBV6-1 and TRBJ2-7; 8 positions agree with TRBD1. V lost 11 bases, J lost 4 bases, and 16 bases stayed unmatched. Germline CDR1 and CDR2: MNHNS and SASEGT. This CDR3 comprises 15 residues. CDR3 sequence reads: CASMPGQGFVYEQYF. The CDR3 DNA is TGTGCCTCCATGCCTGGACAGGGATTTGTGTACGAGCAGTACTTC.

V and J are TRBV6-1 and TRBJ2-7; D gene unclear. The CDR3 consists of 15 residues. Trimming cost V 3 bases and J 3 bases, with 15 bases left between them. Germline V gene lookup returns CDR1 MNHNS and CDR2 SASEGT. The CDR3 spells CASSDQAMPNYEQYF. DNA of the CDR3: TGTGCCAGCAGTGATCAGGCGATGCCTAACTACGAGCAGTACTTC.

The chain has TRBV12-3 or TRBV12-4 and TRBJ2-7, with D possibly matching TRBD1 (6 bases). V was trimmed by 6 bases and J by 7 bases, leaving 19 bases between them. The CDR3 totals 14 residues. The CDR3 nucleotides read TGTGCCAGCAGCCCGACAGGCGGCTCGGGGGAGCAGTACTTC. It translates to CASSPTGGSGEQYF.